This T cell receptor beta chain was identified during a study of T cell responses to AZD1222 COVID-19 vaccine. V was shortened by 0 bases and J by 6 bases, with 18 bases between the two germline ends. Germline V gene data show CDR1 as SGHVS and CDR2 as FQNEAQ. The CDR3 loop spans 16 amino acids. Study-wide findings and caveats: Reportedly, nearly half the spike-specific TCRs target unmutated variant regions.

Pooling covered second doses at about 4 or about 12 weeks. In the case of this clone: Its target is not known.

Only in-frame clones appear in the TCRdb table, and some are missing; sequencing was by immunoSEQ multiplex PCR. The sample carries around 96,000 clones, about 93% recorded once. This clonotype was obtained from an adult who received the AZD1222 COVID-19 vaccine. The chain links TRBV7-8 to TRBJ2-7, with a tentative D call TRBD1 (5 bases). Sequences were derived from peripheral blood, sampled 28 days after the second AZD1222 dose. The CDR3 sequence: CASSLAIIVGPFEQYF. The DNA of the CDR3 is TGTGCCAGCAGCTTAGCCATTATAGTGGGGCCATTCGAGCAGTACTTC.